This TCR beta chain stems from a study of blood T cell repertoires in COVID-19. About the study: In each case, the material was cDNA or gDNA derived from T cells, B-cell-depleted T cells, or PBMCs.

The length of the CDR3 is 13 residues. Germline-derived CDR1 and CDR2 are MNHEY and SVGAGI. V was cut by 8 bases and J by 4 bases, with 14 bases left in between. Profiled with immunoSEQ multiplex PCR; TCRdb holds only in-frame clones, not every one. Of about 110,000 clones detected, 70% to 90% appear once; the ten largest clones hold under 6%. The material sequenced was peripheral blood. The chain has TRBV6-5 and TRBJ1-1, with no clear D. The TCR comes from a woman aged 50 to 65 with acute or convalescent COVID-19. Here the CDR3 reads CASALERGTEAFF. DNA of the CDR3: TGTGCCAGCGCTTTAGAACGGGGCACTGAAGCTTTCTTT.